The present TCR beta chain was sequenced within a study of cytomegalovirus exposure and HLA in healthy donors. The study's findings and limits: When a later analysis compared HLA-associated TCR beta chains with equally common others, the HLA-associated chains turned out to be more clonally expanded and to have lower generation probabilities.

The PCR made use of 60 Vbeta and 13 Jbeta primers. Libraries were prepared by immunoSEQ multiplex PCR; TCRdb keeps only in-frame clonotypes and omits some of them. This sample yields about 130,000 clones, of which just over 75% are seen a single time; around 1.8% belongs to the top ten. The sample holds one count of this clone. Its matching antigen is unknown. The junction had 32 bases not matched to a gene; V was cut back by 3 bases and J by 2 bases. The germline V gene encodes CDR1 MDHEN and CDR2 SYDVKM. The CDR3 runs to 24 residues. This receptor was taken from a woman aged 45-59 years in good health and CMV-seronegative. The chain carries TRBV28 and TRBJ2-5, with 8 bases matching TRBD1. Sequenced sample: PBMCs. The CDR3 sequence: CASSFIWSGTGATEGLDRQETQYF. The CDR3 DNA reads as TGTGCCAGCAGTTTTATTTGGAGTGGGACAGGAGCTACCGAAGGTTTGGATCGGCAAGAGACCCAGTACTTC. Full variable domain (missing parts from reference TRBV28 and TRBJ2-5): DVKVTQSSRYLVKRTGEKVFLECVQDMDHENMFWYRQDPGLGLRLIYFSYDVKMKEKGDIPEGYSVSREKKERFSLILESASTNQTSMYLCASSFIWSGTGATEGLDRQETQYFGPGTRLLVL.